The 30 T cell receptor beta chains reported below all come from one sample, sequenced in a study of blood T cell repertoires in COVID-19. Assay: immunoSEQ multiplex PCR; the TCRdb copy retains only in-frame clones and omits some. This sample has about 170,000 clones, with 65% to 85% found just once. Input material: peripheral blood. The receptors here all came from a man between 65 and 85 years old with active or convalescent COVID-19.

The chain links TRBV6-5 to TRBJ2-7, with 12 bases matching TRBD1. CDR1 MNHEY and CDR2 SVGAGI come from the germline V gene. The CDR3 covers 14 residues. V dropped 5 bases and J dropped 6; count of bases not matched to a gene: 5. CDR3 DNA sequence: TGTGCCAGCAGTCGCGGGACAGGGGGCCTCGAGCAGTACTTC. It translates to CASSRGTGGLEQYF.

The chain combines TRBV10-2 with TRBJ1-1; possibly TRBD1 for D (5 bases). V was clipped by 4 bases and J by 3 bases, with 12 bases between them. CDR1 and CDR2 (germline): WSHSY, SAAADI. CDR3 length equals 14 residues. CDR3 coding DNA: TGCGCCAGCAGTGGGGCAGGGTTCGACACTGAAGCTTTCTTT. It encodes CASSGAGFDTEAFF.

This chain uses TRBV6-4 with TRBJ1-1, with D possibly TRBD1 on 6 matching bases. Trimming left V 5 bases short and J 14 bases short, with 21 bases between. CDR3 length: 13 amino acids. The germline CDR1 and CDR2 sequences are MRHNA and SNTAGT. The CDR3 DNA is TGTGCCAGCAGTCAAGCCCCCGGGACACCTCCCTTCTTT. Amino acid sequence: CASSQAPGTPPFF.

This sequence joins TRBV29-1 and TRBJ2-3; D gene ambiguous. The CDR3 consists of 12 residues. V lost 5 bases and J 2 bases, leaving 8 bases between the germline ends. Germline V gene lookup returns CDR1 SQVTM and CDR2 ANQGSEA. The CDR3 here is CSVWATTDTQYF. The CDR3 DNA follows: TGCAGCGTTTGGGCCACCACAGATACGCAGTATTTT.

J is TRBJ2-3 and V is TRBV5-1, with TRBD1 identical over 8 bases. CDR1 and CDR2 (germline): SGHRS, YFSETQ. The J segment lost 8 bases and the V segment lost 1 base, leaving 9 bases of the junction unmatched. This CDR3 comprises 15 residues. The CDR3 nucleotides read TGCGCCAGCAGCTTGAAGACAGGGGATCAAGGTACGCAGTATTTT. Translation gives CASSLKTGDQGTQYF. Full variable domain (missing parts from reference TRBV5-1 and TRBJ2-3): KAGVTQTPRYLIKTRGQQVTLSCSPISGHRSVSWYQQTPGQGLQFLFEYFSETQRNKGNFPGRFSGRQFSNSRSEMNVSTLELGDSALYLCASSLKTGDQGTQYFGPGTRLTVL.

For the CDR3, the DNA is TGTGCCAGCAGCGGGTCCTACGAGCAGTACTTC. It encodes CASSGSYEQYF. The V gene is TRBV2, the J gene TRBJ2-7, with D unresolved. The length of the CDR3 is 11 residues. The V end was cut by 6 bases, the J end by 1 base, with 4 bases between. CDR1 is SNHLY, CDR2 FYNNEI, per germline.

This chain uses TRBV18 with TRBJ1-2, with a tentative D call TRBD1 (6 bases). This CDR3 has 14 amino acids. The germline V gene encodes CDR1 KGHSH and CDR2 LQKENI. With 3 bases removed from V and 2 bases from J, the gap between germline ends came to 10 bases. The CDR3 nucleotides read TGTGCCAGCTCACCCCAGGGGTTCAACTATGGCTACACCTTC. Protein product: CASSPQGFNYGYTF. Full variable domain (outside the CDR3, taken from reference TRBV18 and TRBJ1-2): NAGVMQNPRHLVRRRGQEARLRCSPMKGHSHVYWYRQLPEEGLKFMVYLQKENIIDESGMPKERFSAEFPKEGPSILRIQQVVRGDSAAYFCASSPQGFNYGYTFGSGTRLTVV.

J is TRBJ2-1 and V is TRBV5-5; 10 nucleotides line up with TRBD1. The CDR3 is made up of 17 amino acids. Germline values: CDR1 SGHKS, CDR2 YYEKEE (reference sequence). Germline trimming cut 4 bases from V and 12 bases from J; bases unmatched to any gene: 19. Here the CDR3 reads CASSPLHRDRGHPGQFF. CDR3 nucleotide sequence: TGTGCCAGCAGCCCACTCCACCGGGACAGGGGCCACCCGGGGCAGTTCTTC.

The chain links TRBV6-2 or TRBV6-3 to TRBJ1-5; D is ambiguous. Germline CDR1 MNHEY, CDR2 SVGEGT. CDR3 length: 15 amino acids. Trimming pared 6 bases from V and 2 bases from J, leaving 14 bases between. The CDR3 region is CASSPPGGRNQPQHF. The CDR3 bases are TGTGCCAGCAGCCCCCCCGGCGGTCGCAATCAGCCCCAGCATTTT.

V usage is TRBV19 and J usage is TRBJ1-4, with TRBD1 identical over 10 bases. Germline assignment: CDR1 LNHDA and CDR2 SQIVND (reference sequence). Trimming took 4 bases from V and 4 from J; bases not matched to a gene: 3. This CDR3 contains 15 residues. The CDR3 region has the DNA TGTGCCAGTAGTACGGGACAGGGGAATAATGAAAAACTGTTTTTT. It encodes CASSTGQGNNEKLFF. The whole variable domain, remainder taken from reference TRBV19 and TRBJ1-4, is DGGITQSPKYLFRKEGQNVTLSCEQNLNHDAMYWYRQDPGQGLRLIYYSQIVNDFQKGDIAEGYSVSREKKESFPLTVTSAQKNPTAFYLCASSTGQGNNEKLFFGSGTQLSVL.

Here the CDR3 reads CASIGQGGTGELFF. CDR3 bases: TGTGCCAGCATCGGACAGGGTGGCACCGGGGAGCTGTTTTTT. J is TRBJ2-2 and V is TRBV7-6; TRBD1 matches 8 bases. Germline CDR1 is SGHVS and CDR2 is FNYEAQ. After removal of 7 bases from V and 4 bases from J, the junction contained 5 bases not matched to a gene. CDR3 length: 14 amino acids. The full variable domain, in which reference TRBV7-6 and TRBJ2-2 provide the parts outside the CDR3, is GAGVSQSPRYKVTKRGQDVALRCDPISGHVSLYWYRQALGQGPEFLTYFNYEAQQDKSGLPNDRFSAERPEGSISTLTIQRTEQRDSAMYRCASIGQGGTGELFFGEGSRLTVL.

Only one count was recorded for this clone. The rearrangement joins TRBV4-3 to TRBJ1-1, with D uncertain. The length of the CDR3 is 13 residues. The V and J ends lost 1 base and 11 bases respectively, with 14 bases between them. Germline V gene lookup returns CDR1 LGHNA and CDR2 YSLEER. CDR3 loop: CASSQGVLTGAFF. The CDR3 nucleotides are TGCGCCAGCAGCCAAGGTGTGTTGACTGGGGCTTTCTTT.

The chain is built from TRBV6-5 and TRBJ1-3; D is perhaps TRBD1 (6 bases). The germline V gene encodes CDR1 MNHEY and CDR2 SVGAGI. V dropped 0 bases and J dropped 3 bases, with 9 bases sitting between them. CDR3 length: 15 residues. The CDR3 sequence: CASSYSEGDGNTIYF. CDR3 DNA: TGTGCCAGCAGTTACTCCGAGGGGGATGGAAACACCATATATTTT.

The CDR3 DNA reads as TGTGCCAGCAGCTTCCAGTACAGGGCTACTGAAGCTTTCTTT. Amino acid sequence: CASSFQYRATEAFF. The chain links TRBV11-2 to TRBJ1-1; a weak D match, TRBD1 (6 bases). Trimming pared 3 bases from V and 5 bases from J, leaving 13 bases between. The CDR3 is 14 amino acids. The germline V gene has CDR1 SGHAT and CDR2 FQNNGV.

J is TRBJ1-1 and V is TRBV29-1, with 8 bases matching TRBD1. Germline-derived CDR1 and CDR2 are SQVTM and ANQGSEA. Losses at the gene ends were 0 bases for V and 0 bases for J; bases not matched to a gene: 3. The CDR3 runs 15 residues. The CDR3 spells CSVEDTGGMNTEAFF. The CDR3, as DNA: TGCAGCGTTGAAGATACAGGGGGGATGAACACTGAAGCTTTCTTT.

This clone was counted a few times. This sequence joins TRBV6-5 and TRBJ2-7, with TRBD1 matching 12 bases. The V segment lost 6 bases and the J segment 5 bases; nucleotides outside the gene matches: 5. The CDR3 is made up of 14 amino acids. CDR1 MNHEY and CDR2 SVGAGI come from the germline V gene. The CDR3 reads CASRSGTGGDEQYF. The CDR3 nucleotides read TGTGCCAGCAGATCCGGGACAGGGGGCGACGAGCAGTACTTC.

This chain connects TRBV6-1 to TRBJ1-6, with D tentatively TRBD1 (6 bases). V gave up 3 bases and J gave up 13 bases, with 19 bases separating them. Germline CDR1 is MNHNS and CDR2 is SASEGT. CDR3 length: 15 residues. Written as DNA, the CDR3 is TGTGCCAGCAGTGAGAACCCACAAACCAGGGGTCCCCTCCACTTT. It codes for CASSENPQTRGPLHF.

This rearrangement joins TRBV18 to TRBJ1-1; D remains unclear. V was shortened by 1 base and J by 7 bases, with 16 bases between the two germline ends. Germline-derived CDR1 and CDR2 are KGHSH and LQKENI. The CDR3 is 15 amino acids. The CDR3 region has the DNA TGTGCCAGCTCACCACGAGGAGGCTTTGGAGATGAAGCTTTCTTT. Its protein is CASSPRGGFGDEAFF.

The sample holds a few counts of this clone. The chain joins TRBV5-4 to TRBJ1-6; D gene uncertain. Germline V lookup: CDR1 SGHNT, CDR2 YYREEE (reference sequence). The CDR3 runs 15 residues. V dropped 1 base and J dropped 5 bases, with 10 bases sitting between them. The CDR3 coding sequence is TGTGCCAGCAGCTTGCGACAAATCAATAATTCACCCCTCCACTTT. Its protein is CASSLRQINNSPLHF.

This clone occurred a few times. The chain employs TRBV4-3 and TRBJ1-1; D is undetermined. The CDR3 loop spans 15 amino acids. V lost 0 bases and J 1 base, leaving 9 bases between the germline ends. Germline lookup yields CDR1 LGHNA and CDR2 YSLEER. This chain's CDR3 is CASSQDYGGNTEAFF. The DNA of the CDR3 is TGCGCCAGCAGCCAAGATTACGGAGGGAACACTGAAGCTTTCTTT.

The chain has TRBV18 and TRBJ2-1; D possibly corresponds to TRBD1 (7 bases). Germline CDR1 reads KGHSH; CDR2 reads LQKENI. The germline V and J ends were trimmed by 1 base and 0 bases, with 10 bases remaining between them. The CDR3 runs to 16 residues. The CDR3 DNA reads as TGTGCCAGCTCACCACTCCAGGGGGGCTCCTACAATGAGCAGTTCTTC. The encoded protein is CASSPLQGGSYNEQFF.

This clone has just a few counts. The genes are TRBV6-5 and TRBJ1-5; 9 bases fit TRBD1. The CDR3 has 15 amino acids. V dropped 5 bases and J dropped 4; count of bases not matched to a gene: 6. Germline V gene data show CDR1 as MNHEY and CDR2 as SVGAGI. For the CDR3, the DNA is TGTGCCAGCAGTAAATCCGACAGGGGGAATCAGCCCCAGCATTTT. Its translation is CASSKSDRGNQPQHF.

The gene calls are TRBV28 and TRBJ2-7, with D possibly matching TRBD1 (5 bases). The CDR3 consists of 12 residues. Trimming took off 4 bases at V and 5 bases at J, with 9 bases between the two ends. Germline V gene data show CDR1 as MDHEN and CDR2 as SYDVKM. The DNA of the CDR3 is TGTGCCAGCAGTTCCGACAGACACGAGCAGTACTTC. Amino acid sequence: CASSSDRHEQYF.

A single count supports this clone. The V gene is TRBV20-1, the J gene TRBJ1-1; no firm D call. In germline, CDR1 is DFQATT, CDR2 SNEGSKA (reference sequence). Trimming cost V 6 bases and J 2 bases, with 7 bases left between them. The CDR3 has 11 amino acids. The CDR3 sequence: CSAFINTEAFF. CDR3 nucleotides: TGCAGTGCCTTTATCAACACTGAAGCTTTCTTT.

The gene calls are TRBV24-1 and TRBJ2-2; 11 bases align to TRBD2. Trimming at V came to 2 bases and at J to 2 bases, leaving 9 bases not matched to a gene. Germline V gene lookup returns CDR1 KGHDR and CDR2 SFDVKD. This CDR3 region has 19 residues. The CDR3, as DNA: TGTGCCACCAGTGATTCCGGGACTAGCGGAGGGGGTAACACCGGGGAGCTGTTTTTT. Its translation is CATSDSGTSGGGNTGELFF.

The genes are TRBV7-2 and TRBJ2-1, with 9 bases identical to TRBD1. CDR1 and CDR2 (germline): SGHTA, FQGNSA. This CDR3 comprises 18 residues. V was pared by 7 bases and J by 0 bases, with 13 bases of the junction left unmatched. The CDR3 DNA follows: TGTGCCAGCACCAGTCCCGGGACAGGGACGAGCTCCTACAATGAGCAGTTCTTC. Translation gives CASTSPGTGTSSYNEQFF.

A few counts support this clone. The chain joins TRBV5-1 to TRBJ1-2, with 9 bases that match TRBD1. The V gene end was trimmed by 4 bases and the J gene end by 2 bases; junction bases not matched to a gene: 6. Germline V lookup: CDR1 SGHRS, CDR2 YFSETQ. The CDR3 loop spans 15 amino acids. The CDR3 DNA follows: TGCGCCAGCAGCGACCGGGACAGGGCGAACTATGGCTACACCTTC. Protein: CASSDRDRANYGYTF.

This CDR3 reads CASSGYRGRLETQYF. The CDR3 DNA follows: TGTGCCAGCAGCGGATACAGGGGGCGCTTGGAGACCCAGTACTTC. The chain couples TRBV7-8 to TRBJ2-5, with 9 bases fitting TRBD1. Per germline, CDR1 SGHVS and CDR2 FQNEAQ. V lost 5 bases, J lost 5 bases, and 9 bases stayed unmatched. This CDR3 comprises 15 residues. Using reference TRBV7-8 and TRBJ2-5 for the parts outside the CDR3, the full variable domain is GAGVSQSPRYKVAKRGQDVALRCDPISGHVSLFWYQQALGQGPEFLTYFQNEAQLDKSGLPSDRFFAERPEGSVSTLKIQRTQQEDSAVYLCASSGYRGRLETQYFGPGTRLLVL.

This chain links TRBV27 with TRBJ2-1, with 7 bases identical to TRBD1. The trim removed 5 bases at V and 9 bases at J, leaving 10 bases unmatched. The germline gives CDR1 MNHEY, CDR2 SMNVEV (reference sequence). The CDR3 is made up of 14 amino acids. In DNA form, the CDR3 reads TGTGCCAGCAGTCCCCGTGACAGGGTCGGTGAGCAGTTCTTC. Its translation is CASSPRDRVGEQFF.

The chain employs TRBV11-2 and TRBJ2-7; possibly TRBD1 for D (6 bases). CDR1 is SGHAT, CDR2 FQNNGV, per germline. Trimming stripped 5 bases from V and 1 base from J, with 18 bases between. The length of the CDR3 is 16 residues. The CDR3 reads CASSLTDRITSYEQYF. The CDR3 nucleotides read TGTGCCAGCAGCCTTACGGACAGAATTACTTCCTACGAGCAGTACTTC.